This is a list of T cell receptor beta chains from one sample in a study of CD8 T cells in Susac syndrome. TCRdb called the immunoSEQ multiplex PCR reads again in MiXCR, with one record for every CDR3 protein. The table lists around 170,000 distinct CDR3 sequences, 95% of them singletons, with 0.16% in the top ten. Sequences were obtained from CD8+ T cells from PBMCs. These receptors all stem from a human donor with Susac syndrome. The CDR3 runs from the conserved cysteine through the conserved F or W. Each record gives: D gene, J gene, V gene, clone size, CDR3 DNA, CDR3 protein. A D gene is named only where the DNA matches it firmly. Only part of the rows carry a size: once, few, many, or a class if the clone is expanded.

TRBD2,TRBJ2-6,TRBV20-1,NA,TGCAGTGCTAGGCCAAAATCCGGGACTAGCACCTCTGGGGCCAACGTCCTGACTTTC,CSARPKSGTSTSGANVLTF
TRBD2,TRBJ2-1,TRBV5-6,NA,TGTGCCAGCAATCCTAGCGGGAGCTTTAATGAGCAGTTCTTC,CASNPSGSFNEQFF
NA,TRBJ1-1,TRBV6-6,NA,TGTGCGATGAGTCCCGGGGGGCACGCTGAAGCTTTCTTT,CAMSPGGHAEAFF
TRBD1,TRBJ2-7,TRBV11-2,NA,TGTGCCAGCAGCTTAGGGGACAGCGAGCAGTACTTC,CASSLGDSEQYF
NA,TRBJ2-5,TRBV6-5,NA,TGTGCCAGCTCCTCCCAGCGGACTCAAGAGACCCAGTACTTC,CASSSQRTQETQYF
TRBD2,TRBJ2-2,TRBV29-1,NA,TGCAGCGTTTTAGCGGGGGGGCAAGCCGGGGAGCTGTTTTTT,CSVLAGGQAGELFF
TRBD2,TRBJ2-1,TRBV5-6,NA,TGTGCCAGCAGCTTGTTTCCGGGACTAGCGGGAGAAGATGAGCAGTTCTTC,CASSLFPGLAGEDEQFF
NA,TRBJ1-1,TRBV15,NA,TGTGCCACCAGCAGAGACAGGGGATATGAAGCTTTCTTT,CATSRDRGYEAFF
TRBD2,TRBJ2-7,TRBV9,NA,TGTGCCAGCAGCAAAGCGGGGCACGTCTCCTACGAGCAGTACTTC,CASSKAGHVSYEQYF
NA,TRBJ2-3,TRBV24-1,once,TGTGCCACCAGTGATGGGTGGTTCGGGGATACGCAGTATTTT,CATSDGWFGDTQYF
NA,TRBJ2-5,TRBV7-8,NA,TGTGCCAGCAGCTTAGTAGCACGGGCGGAGACCCAGTACTTC,CASSLVARAETQYF
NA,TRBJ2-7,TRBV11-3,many,TGTGCCAGCAGCTTGGCAGGGCTTCGGGACGAGCAGTACTTC,CASSLAGLRDEQYF
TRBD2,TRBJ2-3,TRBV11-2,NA,TGTGCCAGCAGCGCATCACCCAGCGGGGGGTCCACAGATACGCAGTATTTT,CASSASPSGGSTDTQYF
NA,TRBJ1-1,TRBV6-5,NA,TGTGCCAGCACCTGGTTAGGAAGCTTGAACACTGAAGCTTTCTTT,CASTWLGSLNTEAFF
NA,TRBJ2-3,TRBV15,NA,TGTGCCACCAGCCCGGACGGGGGCACAGATACGCAGTATTTT,CATSPDGGTDTQYF
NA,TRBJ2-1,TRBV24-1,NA,TGTGCCACCAGTGGGGGTAGCGGACCCTACAATGAGCAGTTCTTC,CATSGGSGPYNEQFF
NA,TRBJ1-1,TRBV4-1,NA,TGCGCCTCCTCGCCTCATCCTCCGGAGGGGTCAGCCACTGAAGCTTTCTTT,CASSPHPPEGSATEAFF